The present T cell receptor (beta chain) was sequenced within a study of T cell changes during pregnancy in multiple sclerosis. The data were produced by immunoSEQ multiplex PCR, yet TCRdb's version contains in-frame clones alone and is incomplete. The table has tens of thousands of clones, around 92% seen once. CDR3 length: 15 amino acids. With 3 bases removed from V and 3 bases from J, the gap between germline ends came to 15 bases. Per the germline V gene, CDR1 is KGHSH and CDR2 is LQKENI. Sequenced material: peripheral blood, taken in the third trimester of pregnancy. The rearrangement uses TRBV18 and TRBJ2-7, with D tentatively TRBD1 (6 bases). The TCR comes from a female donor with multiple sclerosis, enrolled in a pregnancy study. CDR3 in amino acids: CASSPPGQLVYEQYF. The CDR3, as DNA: TGTGCCAGCTCACCCCCCGGACAGCTGGTCTACGAGCAGTACTTC.